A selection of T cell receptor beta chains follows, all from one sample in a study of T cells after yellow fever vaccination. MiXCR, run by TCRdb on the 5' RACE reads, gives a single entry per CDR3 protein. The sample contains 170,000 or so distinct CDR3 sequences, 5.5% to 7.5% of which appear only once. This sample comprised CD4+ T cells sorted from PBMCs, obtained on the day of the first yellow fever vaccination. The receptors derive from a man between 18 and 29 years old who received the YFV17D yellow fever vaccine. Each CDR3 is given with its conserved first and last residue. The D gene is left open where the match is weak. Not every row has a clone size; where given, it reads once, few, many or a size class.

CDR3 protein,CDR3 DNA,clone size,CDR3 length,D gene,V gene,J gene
CASSALAAQETQYF,TGCGCCAGCAGCGCACTAGCGGCCCAAGAGACCCAGTACTTC,.,14,TRBD2,TRBV5-1,TRBJ2-5
CASSSPGGDEKLFF,TGTGCCAGCAGTTCGCCTGGGGGGGATGAAAAACTGTTTTTT,.,14,.,TRBV28,TRBJ1-4
CASSLLGRTYEQYF,TGTGCCAGCAGCTTACTTGGACGGACCTACGAGCAGTACTTC,.,14,.,TRBV13,TRBJ2-7
CASSLERDSPLHF,TGTGCCAGCAGCTTAGAACGGGATTCACCCCTCCACTTT,.,13,.,TRBV11-2,TRBJ1-6
CASSDPGQGKNQPQHF,TGTGCCAGCAGTGATCCGGGACAGGGCAAGAATCAGCCCCAGCATTTT,many,16,TRBD1,TRBV6-1,TRBJ1-5
CATSRVGSNYGYTF,TGTGCCACCAGTAGAGTTGGGTCGAACTATGGCTACACCTTC,few,14,.,TRBV15,TRBJ1-2
CASSYSSTGGIYNEQFF,TGTGCCAGCAGTTACTCTTCTACAGGGGGCATCTACAATGAGCAGTTCTTC,many,17,TRBD1,TRBV6-5,TRBJ2-1
CASSLGTSYNEQFF,TGTGCCAGCAGTTTAGGGACAAGTTACAATGAGCAGTTCTTC,many,14,.,TRBV6-2/TRBV6-3,TRBJ2-1
CASSPDSIEQFF,TGCGCCAGCAGCCCTGACAGTATTGAGCAGTTCTTC,.,12,.,TRBV5-1,TRBJ2-1
CASSHQSAQGAGANVLTF,TGCGCCAGCAGTCACCAATCTGCGCAGGGTGCTGGGGCCAACGTCCTGACTTTC,many,18,.,TRBV5-1,TRBJ2-6
CASSSDGKDTQYF,TGTGCCAGCAGCTCCGACGGAAAGGATACGCAGTATTTT,few,13,.,TRBV5-4,TRBJ2-3
CASSVAGTDPYEQYF,TGTGCCAGCAGCGTAGCTGGGACGGACCCCTACGAGCAGTACTTC,few,15,.,TRBV9,TRBJ2-7
CASTLSRTNTEAFF,TGTGCCAGCACCTTATCCCGTACGAACACTGAAGCTTTCTTT,many,14,.,TRBV11-2,TRBJ1-1
CASTATGLIYGAWGYTF,TGTGCCAGTACCGCGACAGGGCTAATATACGGCGCATGGGGCTACACCTTC,.,17,TRBD1,TRBV19,TRBJ1-2
CASSHLRGGSYNEQFF,TGTGCCAGCAGCCACCTTAGGGGCGGCTCCTACAATGAGCAGTTCTTC,.,16,.,TRBV6-5,TRBJ2-1
CSAQAGTGGGDEQFF,TGCAGCGCCCAGGCCGGGACAGGGGGCGGCGATGAGCAGTTCTTC,few,15,TRBD1,TRBV29-1,TRBJ2-1
CASSSYRVGANVLTF,TGTGCCAGCAGCTCCTACAGGGTTGGGGCCAACGTCCTGACTTTC,many,15,.,TRBV7-2,TRBJ2-6
CASSPRRTDNEQFF,TGCGCCAGCAGCCCACGCCGGACCGACAATGAGCAGTTCTTC,many,14,.,TRBV4-1,TRBJ2-1
CASSPQWGKYNEQFF,TGTGCCAGCTCACCCCAGTGGGGGAAATACAATGAGCAGTTCTTC,.,15,.,TRBV18,TRBJ2-1
CASSRSKFDGNVGSNQPQHF,TGCGCCAGCAGCCGGAGCAAGTTTGATGGGAACGTCGGGAGCAATCAGCCCCAGCATTTT,many,20,.,TRBV4-1,TRBJ1-5
CASSLVLSGELFF,TGTGCCAGCAGCTTAGTTCTTAGCGGGGAGCTGTTTTTT,few,13,.,TRBV7-7,TRBJ2-2
CASSSDRPPALNTEAFF,TGTGCCAGCAGCTCGGACAGGCCTCCTGCTTTGAACACTGAAGCTTTCTTT,.,17,TRBD1,TRBV7-2,TRBJ1-1
CASCRRGTGAYGYTF,TGTGCCTCCTGCCGAAGAGGGACAGGCGCTTATGGCTACACCTTC,.,15,TRBD1,TRBV3-1,TRBJ1-2
CASRPPRGSGNYGYTF,TGTGCCAGCAGGCCCCCGCGGGGGTCGGGTAACTATGGCTACACCTTC,many,16,.,TRBV28,TRBJ1-2
CASSQAINSNSGNTIYF,TGCGCCAGCAGCCAAGCCATAAATTCTAACTCTGGAAACACCATATATTTT,few,17,.,TRBV4-3,TRBJ1-3
CASKEGDGGANVLTF,TGCGCCAGCAAGGAAGGTGATGGTGGGGCCAACGTCCTGACTTTC,many,15,.,TRBV5-1,TRBJ2-6
CASRRREAEAFF,TGTGCCAGCAGGCGCCGCGAGGCTGAAGCTTTCTTT,many,12,.,TRBV7-2,TRBJ1-1
CASSLRPGEGEETQYF,TGTGCCAGCAGCTTGCGTCCAGGGGAGGGGGAAGAGACCCAGTACTTC,many,16,.,TRBV11-2,TRBJ2-5
CATSRDQGEQFF,TGTGCCACCAGCAGAGATCAAGGTGAGCAGTTCTTC,many,12,.,TRBV15,TRBJ2-1
CASTPPGGEAFF,TGTGCCAGCACCCCCCCCGGCGGAGAAGCTTTCTTT,few,12,.,TRBV6-5,TRBJ1-1
CASSLVFGGGVNTQYF,TGTGCCAGCAGCTTAGTATTTGGCGGGGGGGTGAATACGCAGTATTTT,.,16,TRBD2,TRBV7-2,TRBJ2-3
CASSLPGGEADTQYF,TGCGCCAGCAGCCTCCCTGGCGGGGAGGCAGATACGCAGTATTTT,few,15,.,TRBV5-1,TRBJ2-3
CASSSLAKNIQYF,TGTGCCAGCAGTTCTTTAGCCAAAAACATTCAGTACTTC,many,13,.,TRBV12-3/TRBV12-4,TRBJ2-4
CASSYRTGATTEAFF,TGTGCCAGCAGTTACCGGACAGGGGCTACCACTGAAGCTTTCTTT,many,15,TRBD1,TRBV12-3/TRBV12-4,TRBJ1-1
CASSYSQGGDTQYF,TGCGCCAGCAGCTACTCGCAAGGGGGAGATACGCAGTATTTT,many,14,.,TRBV4-1,TRBJ2-3
CASSLVLDPGELFF,TGCGCCAGCAGCTTGGTACTAGATCCCGGGGAGCTGTTTTTT,many,14,.,TRBV5-1,TRBJ2-2
CASSFTGSSALRPLHF,TGCGCCAGCAGCTTCACAGGGTCTTCAGCCCTTCGACCCCTCCACTTT,.,16,.,TRBV5-1,TRBJ1-6
CASSLSWGTGLSHEQYF,TGTGCCAGCAGCTTATCTTGGGGGACAGGGCTTTCCCACGAGCAGTACTTC,few,17,TRBD1,TRBV7-9,TRBJ2-7
CASRNRLAGALLQETQYF,TGTGCCAGCAGAAACCGACTAGCGGGGGCCCTCCTACAAGAGACCCAGTACTTC,.,18,TRBD2,TRBV6-2/TRBV6-3,TRBJ2-5
CASSPGQQGYEQYF,TGTGCCAGCTCACCGGGGCAACAGGGCTACGAGCAGTACTTC,.,14,.,TRBV18,TRBJ2-7
CASSRITGRGNQPQHF,TGTGCCAGCAGCCGAATTACAGGGAGGGGGAATCAGCCCCAGCATTTT,once,16,.,TRBV7-2,TRBJ1-5
CASSFERSHTYEQYF,TGTGCCAGCAGCTTCGAACGATCACACACCTACGAGCAGTACTTC,.,15,.,TRBV11-2,TRBJ2-7
CASRLGLENTEAFF,TGTGCCAGCAGACTGGGACTGGAGAACACTGAAGCTTTCTTT,few,14,.,TRBV6-2/TRBV6-3,TRBJ1-1
CASSYQQSSYNEQFF,TGTGCCAGCAGCTACCAGCAGAGCTCCTACAATGAGCAGTTCTTC,many,15,.,TRBV7-2,TRBJ2-1
CGSRRGGAQETQYF,TGTGGCTCACGCCGGGGGGGGGCCCAAGAGACCCAGTACTTC,few,14,TRBD2,TRBV6-1,TRBJ2-5
CASSISYSNQPQHF,TGTGCCAGCAGTATCTCTTATAGCAATCAGCCCCAGCATTTT,many,14,.,TRBV12-3/TRBV12-4,TRBJ1-5